The clone carrying this TCR beta chain was counted between two and nine times. TCRdb reprocessed the RT-PCR reads with MiXCR, giving one entry per CDR3 protein. The table lists over 150,000 distinct CDR3 sequences, about 30% of them singletons. This sample stems from a study of patients and donors after allogeneic stem cell transplantation. Germline V gives CDR1 LGHDT, CDR2 YNNKEL (reference sequence). V shed 0 bases, J shed 7 bases, and the junction held 8 bases outside the gene matches. The CDR3 has 15 amino acids. The TCR comes from a human donor who was either an allogeneic HSCT recipient or a stem cell or donor lymphocyte infusion donor (not recorded which). It is not recorded whose cells these are; they may come from a transplant donor. Sequences were obtained from blood, either unsorted or a sorted T cell fraction (not recorded which). The chain combines TRBV3-1 with TRBJ2-7; 8 bases match TRBD2. The CDR3 DNA follows: TGTGCCAGCAGCCAAGATTTAAGGACTAGCAGGGAGCAGTACTTC. This translates into CASSQDLRTSREQYF.